Listed here are 22 T cell receptor beta chains from one sample, sequenced in a study of cytomegalovirus exposure and HLA in healthy donors. Vbeta (60) and Jbeta (13) primers were used in the PCR. Using immunoSEQ multiplex PCR, the repertoire was profiled, and TCRdb retains in-frame clones only, with some absent. Among 100,000 to 150,000 clones listed, 84% were seen once. What was sequenced was PBMCs. These receptors were collected from a woman aged 18-30 years in good health and CMV-seropositive.

The rearrangement links TRBV30 to TRBJ2-7; the match to TRBD1 covers 7 bases. The CDR3 runs to 13 residues. V trimming: 2 bases; J trimming: 6 bases; junction bases outside the gene matches: 7. Germline loops: CDR1 GTSNPN, CDR2 SVGIG (reference sequence). This CDR3 is CAWSLRGLGEQYF. CDR3 coding DNA: TGTGCCTGGAGTTTAAGGGGGCTTGGCGAGCAGTACTTC.

The V and J genes are TRBV28 and TRBJ2-7; TRBD1 matches 8 bases. Germline V gene sequence: CDR1 MDHEN, CDR2 SYDVKM. The CDR3 is 15 residues long. J lost 2 bases, V lost 6 bases, and 9 bases had no gene match. In nucleotides, the CDR3 is TGTGCCAGCAGCCTTTCCGGGACAGGAGCCTACGAGCAGTACTTC. Amino acid sequence: CASSLSGTGAYEQYF.

The chain has TRBV6-1 and TRBJ2-7, with 9 bases identical to TRBD1. Germline V CDR1 and CDR2: MNHNS, SASEGT. The V gene end was trimmed by 4 bases and the J gene end by 4 bases; junction bases not matched to a gene: 11. The CDR3 runs 16 residues. This CDR3 is CASSAGWGQGLYEQYF. In DNA form, the CDR3 reads TGTGCCAGCAGTGCCGGTTGGGGACAGGGCTTGTACGAGCAGTACTTC.

V is TRBV5-3 and J is TRBJ1-5; tentative D call: TRBD1 (6 bases). TRBV5-3 is labeled an ORF, and its function is uncertain. The CDR3 runs 14 residues. Trimming took 8 bases from V and 6 from J, leaving 18 bases between them. CDR3 DNA sequence: TGTGCCAGGATCCGGGGGGCCAGAGGTCAGCCCCAGCATTTT. Translation: CARIRGARGQPQHF.

The chain is built from TRBV14 and TRBJ2-1; D perhaps matches TRBD1 (6 bases). Germline CDR1 reads SGHDN; CDR2 reads FVKESK. This CDR3 is built from 13 residues. V was shortened by 6 bases and J by 10 bases, with 16 bases between the two germline ends. DNA of the CDR3: TGTGCCAGCAGTCTGGGCCCAGGGGTGGAGCAGTTCTTC. Protein: CASSLGPGVEQFF.

The J gene is TRBJ2-7, the V gene TRBV28, with a possible D match to TRBD2 (7 bases). CDR1 and CDR2 (germline): MDHEN, SYDVKM. The CDR3 contains 16 residues. Trimming took off 4 bases at V and 6 bases at J, with 22 bases between the two ends. The CDR3 reads CASSSPWGGAISEQYF. The CDR3 DNA reads as TGTGCCAGCAGTTCACCCTGGGGGGGGGCTATTTCCGAGCAGTACTTC.

The J gene is TRBJ2-2, the V gene TRBV10-3, with D unresolved. In germline, CDR1 is ENHRY, CDR2 SYGVKD. The CDR3 has 12 residues. Trimming left V 2 bases short and J 6 bases short, with 4 bases between. This CDR3 is CAISEGPGELFF. CDR3 DNA: TGTGCCATCAGTGAGGGGCCCGGGGAGCTGTTTTTT.

The J gene is TRBJ1-4, the V gene TRBV19; no reliable D call. The CDR3 covers 14 residues. In germline, CDR1 is LNHDA, CDR2 SQIVND (reference sequence). Trimming took 3 bases from V and 8 from J, leaving 13 bases between them. The DNA of the CDR3 is TGTGCCAGTAGTATTCCCGTCCCCAGAGAAAAACTGTTTTTT. It translates to CASSIPVPREKLFF.

J is TRBJ2-1 and V is TRBV5-1, with D maybe TRBD2 (5 bases). The CDR3 contains 15 residues. Between the trimmed V and J ends, which lost 0 bases and 4 bases, there was a span of 11 bases. CDR1 is SGHRS and CDR2 is YFSETQ in the germline V gene. In DNA, the CDR3 is TGCGCCAGCAGCTTGGTCTCTAGCTATTACAATGAGCAGTTCTTC. Protein sequence: CASSLVSSYYNEQFF. Based on the CDR3 plus reference TRBV5-1 and TRBJ2-1, the full variable domain is KAGVTQTPRYLIKTRGQQVTLSCSPISGHRSVSWYQQTPGQGLQFLFEYFSETQRNKGNFPGRFSGRQFSNSRSEMNVSTLELGDSALYLCASSLVSSYYNEQFFGPGTRLTVL.

CDR3 sequence reads: CASSQGQGFPYEQYF. CDR3 coding DNA: TGCGCCAGCAGCCAAGGCCAGGGTTTCCCCTACGAGCAGTACTTC. This chain joins TRBV4-1 and TRBJ2-7, with D maybe TRBD1 (5 bases). Germline V gene data show CDR1 as MGHRA and CDR2 as YSYEKL. The CDR3 is made up of 15 amino acids. Trimming cost V 1 base and J 2 bases, with 12 bases left between them.

The rearrangement uses TRBV2 and TRBJ1-6, with 10 nucleotides matching TRBD1. V trimming: 7 bases; J trimming: 10 bases; junction bases outside the gene matches: 10. CDR1 and CDR2 from the germline V gene are SNHLY and FYNNEI. The CDR3 runs to 15 residues. In DNA form, the CDR3 reads TGTGCCAGCACCCCGGGGACAGGGGATAGCTCACCCCTCCACTTT. Encoded protein: CASTPGTGDSSPLHF.

Concerning this clone: A read error is the likely source, as a far larger clone sits one nucleotide away. The chain joins TRBV6-1 to TRBJ2-7; 9 nucleotides line up with TRBD1. Looked up from germline, CDR1 is MNHNS and CDR2 is SASEGT. The CDR3 runs to 14 residues. The CDR3 bases are TGTACCAGCAGTGAAACAGGGGGCACTTACGAGCAGTACTTC. Amino acids: CTSSETGGTYEQYF.

This rearrangement joins TRBV5-1 to TRBJ1-2, with TRBD1 identical over 8 bases. With V trimmed by 1 base and J by 7 bases, 9 bases remained unmatched. Germline loops: CDR1 SGHRS, CDR2 YFSETQ. The CDR3 sequence is 15 residues long. The CDR3 DNA reads TGCGCCAGCAGCTTGTCGCCAGGGGGCTTGGGTGGCTACACCTTC. It codes for CASSLSPGGLGGYTF. The complete variable domain, with remaining parts taken from reference TRBV5-1 and TRBJ1-2, reads KAGVTQTPRYLIKTRGQQVTLSCSPISGHRSVSWYQQTPGQGLQFLFEYFSETQRNKGNFPGRFSGRQFSNSRSEMNVSTLELGDSALYLCASSLSPGGLGGYTFGSGTRLTVV.

This sequence joins TRBV19 and TRBJ2-7, with D perhaps TRBD1 (6 bases). The CDR3 loop spans 14 amino acids. The V and J ends lost 1 base and 2 bases respectively, with 9 bases between them. CDR1 is LNHDA and CDR2 is SQIVND in the germline V gene (reference sequence). The CDR3 is CASSIGTETYEQYF. The CDR3 nucleotides are TGTGCCAGTAGTATAGGGACAGAGACCTACGAGCAGTACTTC.

The rearrangement uses TRBV10-3 and TRBJ1-1; D is ambiguous. Trimming took off 4 bases at V and 5 bases at J, with 5 bases between the two ends. The germline V gene encodes CDR1 ENHRY and CDR2 SYGVKD. The CDR3 loop spans 11 amino acids. This chain's CDR3 is CAISAQTEAFF. In DNA, the CDR3 is TGTGCCATCAGTGCCCAGACTGAAGCTTTCTTT.

A remark on this clone: The sample has other DNA sequences that encode this CDR3 too. The V call is TRBV2, the J call TRBJ1-5, with D hard to call. Trimming cost V 3 bases and J 2 bases, with 5 bases left between them. This CDR3 region has 13 residues. CDR1 and CDR2 from the germline V gene are SNHLY and FYNNEI. CDR3 coding DNA: TGTGCCAGCAGTGACAGTGGCAATCAGCCCCAGCATTTT. It specifies CASSDSGNQPQHF.

CDR3 amino acids: CASSVSTGVEAFF. CDR3 in DNA: TGTGCCAGTAGCGTATCGACAGGAGTTGAAGCTTTCTTT. The chain joins TRBV19 to TRBJ1-1; perhaps TRBD1 as D (6 bases). CDR3 length: 13 residues. Trimming shortened V by 6 bases and J by 7 bases, and 15 bases separated the two germline ends. Germline V gene data show CDR1 as LNHDA and CDR2 as SQIVND (reference sequence).

This clone was observed once. The chain carries TRBV25-1 and TRBJ2-7; 7 nucleotides align to TRBD2. Germline V lookup: CDR1 MGHDK, CDR2 SYGVNS. J lost 5 bases, V lost 4 bases, and 17 bases had no gene match. The CDR3 has 17 residues. CDR3 bases: TGTGCCAGCAGTGCTCAACCTACTGGCGGGGGTTCCCACGAGCAGTACTTC. Encoded protein: CASSAQPTGGGSHEQYF.

The chain has TRBV27 and TRBJ2-7, with 8 positions matching TRBD2. V dropped 6 bases and J dropped 5; count of bases not matched to a gene: 9. The CDR3 has 14 residues. Per germline, CDR1 MNHEY and CDR2 SMNVEV (reference sequence). CDR3 region: CASSLGGGGHEQYF. In DNA form, the CDR3 reads TGTGCCAGCAGCCTCGGGGGGGGTGGGCACGAGCAGTACTTC.

Note on this clone: A junction boundary mismatches the germline segment, possibly from a read error. The chain links TRBV7-9 to TRBJ2-5; D is perhaps TRBD2 (7 bases). Germline V gene data show CDR1 as SEHNR and CDR2 as FQNEAQ (reference sequence). The CDR3 loop spans 14 amino acids. In nucleotides, the CDR3 is TGTGCCAGCCGCTTGAGGGGGGGTCAAGAGACCCAGTACTTC. Translating it yields CASRLRGGQETQYF.

V is TRBV5-1 and J is TRBJ2-3, with TRBD2 identical over 15 bases. V was pared by 4 bases and J by 3 bases, with 3 bases of the junction left unmatched. The CDR3 has 16 amino acids. Per germline, CDR1 SGHRS and CDR2 YFSETQ. CDR3 sequence reads: CASSPGLAGGTDTQYF. As DNA, the CDR3 is TGCGCCAGCAGCCCGGGACTAGCGGGGGGAACAGATACGCAGTATTTT. The full variable domain, its missing parts supplied by reference TRBV5-1 and TRBJ2-3, is KAGVTQTPRYLIKTRGQQVTLSCSPISGHRSVSWYQQTPGQGLQFLFEYFSETQRNKGNFPGRFSGRQFSNSRSEMNVSTLELGDSALYLCASSPGLAGGTDTQYFGPGTRLTVL.

V gene TRBV4-1 combines with J gene TRBJ1-2, with D maybe TRBD1 (6 bases). The V gene's germline CDR1 is MGHRA and CDR2 YSYEKL. V was cut by 0 bases and J by 6 bases, with 11 bases left in between. This CDR3 has 14 residues. CDR3: CASSQESGADGYTF. The DNA for the CDR3 is TGCGCCAGCAGCCAAGAATCAGGGGCGGATGGCTACACCTTC.